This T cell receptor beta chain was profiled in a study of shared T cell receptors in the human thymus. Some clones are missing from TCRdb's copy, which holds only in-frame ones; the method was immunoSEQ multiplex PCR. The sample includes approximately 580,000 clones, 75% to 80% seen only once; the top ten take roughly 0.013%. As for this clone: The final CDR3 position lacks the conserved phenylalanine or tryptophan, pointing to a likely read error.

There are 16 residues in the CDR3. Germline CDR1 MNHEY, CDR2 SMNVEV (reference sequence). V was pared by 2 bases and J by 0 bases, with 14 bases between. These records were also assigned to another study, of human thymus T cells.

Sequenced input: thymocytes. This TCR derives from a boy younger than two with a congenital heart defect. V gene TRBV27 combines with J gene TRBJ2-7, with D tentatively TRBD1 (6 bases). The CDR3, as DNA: TGTGCCAGCAGTTTAACCGGGACAAGAGTCTCCTACGAGCAGTACCTC. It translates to CASSLTGTRVSYEQYL.